The 5 T cell receptor beta chains in this list originate from one sample, sequenced in a study of CD8 T cells in Susac syndrome. With random hexamers, reverse transcription was performed on about 0.5 to 1 ug of RNA. TCRdb called the immunoSEQ multiplex PCR reads again in MiXCR, with one record for every CDR3 protein. Seen here are around 170,000 distinct CDR3 sequences, 94% observed once, and the top ten hold roughly 0.12%. The sample comprised CD4+ T cells from PBMCs. The receptor set was obtained from a human donor with Susac syndrome.

This clonotype was observed once. This chain uses TRBV20-1 with TRBJ1-2, with TRBD1 as a possible D gene (6 bases). V dropped 6 bases and J dropped 3 bases, with 11 bases sitting between them. The CDR3 totals 12 residues. The germline CDR1 and CDR2 sequences are DFQATT and SNEGSKA (reference sequence). CDR3 sequence (DNA): TGCAGTGCGTCATCAGGGGACTATGGCTACACCTTC. Its protein product is CSASSGDYGYTF.

The chain employs TRBV6-5 and TRBJ2-2; D remains ambiguous. This CDR3 region has 11 residues. Germline V lookup: CDR1 MNHEY, CDR2 SVGAGI. V lost 8 bases and J lost 8, with 9 bases in between. The CDR3 protein is CASQRSGELFF. The CDR3 region has the DNA TGTGCCAGCCAAAGAAGTGGGGAGCTGTTTTTT.

This clonotype was seen only once. Here the CDR3 DNA reads TGTGCCAGCAGTGAGCCGGGACAGGCGACTGAAAAACTGTTTTTT. Its protein product is CASSEPGQATEKLFF. V gene TRBV25-1 combines with J gene TRBJ1-4; 8 positions match TRBD1. This CDR3 is 15 amino acids long. V was clipped by 3 bases and J by 7 bases; unmatched bases: 7. Germline CDR1 reads MGHDK; CDR2 reads SYGVNS.

Only a few counts were recorded for this clonotype. The rearrangement joins TRBV12-3 or TRBV12-4 to TRBJ1-2, with 10 bases matching TRBD1. This CDR3 is built from 14 residues. The V segment lost 6 bases and the J segment 3 bases; nucleotides outside the gene matches: 4. CDR3 region: CASSRDRGDYGYTF. DNA for the CDR3: TGTGCCAGCAGCCGGGACAGGGGTGACTATGGCTACACCTTC.

The chain employs TRBV13 and TRBJ2-1, with TRBD2 matching over 10 bases. The CDR3 spans 15 residues. V was clipped by 5 bases and J by 7 bases; unmatched bases: 8. Germline V gives CDR1 PRHDT, CDR2 FYEKMQ (reference sequence). CDR3 DNA sequence: TGTGCCAGCAGCGGGCTCAGCGGGGGGGCAAATGAGCAGTTCTTC. Residues: CASSGLSGGANEQFF.